This T cell receptor beta chain was documented in a study of human T cells and chemical hapten exposure. Across the study: Small volume differences among pooled libraries mainly caused per-sample TCR yield variation.

The CDR3 consists of 14 residues. Germline lookup yields CDR1 DFQATT and CDR2 SNEGSKA (reference sequence). Trimming took off 3 bases at V and 8 bases at J, with 19 bases between the two ends. TCRdb analysed the RACE reads with MiXCR anew, one entry per CDR3 protein. The sample has about 45,000 distinct CDR3 sequences, roughly 4.1% seen once. Indicated time point: healthy volunteer bleed at 2 weeks. Unfractionated whole blood was the source of the extracted total RNA. The chain has TRBV20-1 and TRBJ1-1, with D perhaps matching TRBD1 (6 bases). Sequencing was carried out using whole blood. The clonotype comes from a human donor in good health. Some clones in this sample may be carry-over from other donors' samples. The CDR3 DNA reads TGCAGTGCTAGGGAAGGACAGCCTTTCACCGAAGCTTTCTTT. It is translated as CSAREGQPFTEAFF.